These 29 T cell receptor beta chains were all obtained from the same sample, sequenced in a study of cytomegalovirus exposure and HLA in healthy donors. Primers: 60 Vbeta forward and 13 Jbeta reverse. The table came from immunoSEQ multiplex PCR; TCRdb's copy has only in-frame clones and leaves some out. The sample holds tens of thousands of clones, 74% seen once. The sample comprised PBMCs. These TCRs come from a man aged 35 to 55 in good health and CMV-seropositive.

As DNA, the CDR3 is TGTGCCAGCAGTGACTCGGGCTCCTTCTCCTACAATGAGCAGTTCTTC. Its translation: CASSDSGSFSYNEQFF. The V gene is TRBV6-4, the J gene TRBJ2-1; D remains unclear. The V end was cut by 0 bases, the J end by 0 bases, with 9 bases between. CDR3 length: 16 amino acids. Germline V gene sequence: CDR1 MRHNA, CDR2 SNTAGT.

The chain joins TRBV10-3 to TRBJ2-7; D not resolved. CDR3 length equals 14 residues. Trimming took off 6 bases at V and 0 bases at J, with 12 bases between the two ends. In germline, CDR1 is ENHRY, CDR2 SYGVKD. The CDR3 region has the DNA TGTGCCATCAGAAATAGCCGCTACTCCTACGAGCAGTACTTC. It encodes CAIRNSRYSYEQYF.

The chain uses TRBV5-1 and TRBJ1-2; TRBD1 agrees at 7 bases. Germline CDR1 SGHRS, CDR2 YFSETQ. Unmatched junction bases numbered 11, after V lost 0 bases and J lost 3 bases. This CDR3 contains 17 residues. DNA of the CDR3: TGCGCCAGCAGCTTGGGATCACTTTCCCAGGGGGACTATGGCTACACCTTC. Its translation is CASSLGSLSQGDYGYTF.

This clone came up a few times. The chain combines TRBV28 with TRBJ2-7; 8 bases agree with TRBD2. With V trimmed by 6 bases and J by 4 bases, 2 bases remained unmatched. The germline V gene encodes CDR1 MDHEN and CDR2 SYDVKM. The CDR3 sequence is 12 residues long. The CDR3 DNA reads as TGTGCCAGCAGGGGACTAGTTTACGAGCAGTACTTC. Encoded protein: CASRGLVYEQYF.

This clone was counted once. This CDR3 is CASSLDGYFYGYTF. In DNA, the CDR3 is TGTGCCAGCAGCTTAGACGGGTACTTTTATGGCTACACCTTC. This chain connects TRBV11-2 to TRBJ1-2; D gene uncertain. Trimming took off 0 bases at V and 5 bases at J, with 10 bases between the two ends. Germline values: CDR1 SGHAT, CDR2 FQNNGV. This CDR3 contains 14 residues.

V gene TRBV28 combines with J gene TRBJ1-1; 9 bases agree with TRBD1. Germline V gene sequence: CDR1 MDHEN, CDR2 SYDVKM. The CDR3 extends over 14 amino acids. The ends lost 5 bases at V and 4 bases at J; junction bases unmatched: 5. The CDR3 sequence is CASSMGQGGTEAFF. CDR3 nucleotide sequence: TGTGCCAGCAGTATGGGACAGGGCGGCACTGAAGCTTTCTTT. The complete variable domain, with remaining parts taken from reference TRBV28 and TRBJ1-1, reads DVKVTQSSRYLVKRTGEKVFLECVQDMDHENMFWYRQDPGLGLRLIYFSYDVKMKEKGDIPEGYSVSREKKERFSLILESASTNQTSMYLCASSMGQGGTEAFFGQGTRLTVV.

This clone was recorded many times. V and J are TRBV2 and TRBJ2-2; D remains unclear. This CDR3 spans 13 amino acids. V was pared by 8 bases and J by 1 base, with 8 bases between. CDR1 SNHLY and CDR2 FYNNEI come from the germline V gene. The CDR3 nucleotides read TGTGCCAGCGTTCGGGTGAACACCGGGGAGCTGTTTTTT. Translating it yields CASVRVNTGELFF.

The CDR3 DNA is TGTGCCACCAGCAGAGAGGGCGGGGGCCGAGGCTACACCTTC. It specifies CATSREGGGRGYTF. This chain uses TRBV15 with TRBJ1-2, with a tentative D call TRBD1 (6 bases). Germline-derived CDR1 and CDR2 are LNHNV and YYDKDF (reference sequence). This CDR3 spans 14 amino acids. V lost 0 bases to trimming and J lost 8 bases, with 13 bases between them.

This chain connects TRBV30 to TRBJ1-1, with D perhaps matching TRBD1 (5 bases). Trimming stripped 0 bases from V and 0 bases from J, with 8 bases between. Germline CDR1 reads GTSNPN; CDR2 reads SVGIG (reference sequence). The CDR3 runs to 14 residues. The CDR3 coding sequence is TGTGCCTGGAGTGTGGGGCCGATGAACACTGAAGCTTTCTTT. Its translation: CAWSVGPMNTEAFF.

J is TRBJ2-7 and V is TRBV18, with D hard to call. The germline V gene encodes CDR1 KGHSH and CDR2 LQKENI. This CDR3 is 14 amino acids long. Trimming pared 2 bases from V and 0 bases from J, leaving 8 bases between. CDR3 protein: CASSPTVTSYEQYF. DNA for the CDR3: TGTGCCAGCTCACCAACTGTTACCTCCTACGAGCAGTACTTC.

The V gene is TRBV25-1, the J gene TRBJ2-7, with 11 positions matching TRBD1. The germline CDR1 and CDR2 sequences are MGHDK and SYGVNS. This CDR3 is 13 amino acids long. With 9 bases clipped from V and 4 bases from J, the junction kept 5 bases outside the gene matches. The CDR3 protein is CASSGTGGYEQYF. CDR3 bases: TGTGCCAGTTCCGGGACAGGGGGATACGAGCAGTACTTC.

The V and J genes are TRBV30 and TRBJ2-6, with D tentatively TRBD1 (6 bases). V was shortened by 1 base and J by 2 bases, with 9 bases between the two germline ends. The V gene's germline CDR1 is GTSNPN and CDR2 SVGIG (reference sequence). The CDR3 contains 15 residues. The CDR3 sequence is CAWSGGGTGANVLTF. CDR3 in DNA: TGTGCCTGGAGTGGAGGGGGTACTGGGGCCAACGTCCTGACTTTC.

The CDR3 loop reads CASSLGGGSGNTIYF. The CDR3, as DNA: TGTGCCAGCAGCTTAGGAGGGGGCTCTGGAAACACCATATATTTT. The gene calls are TRBV11-2 and TRBJ1-3, with D perhaps matching TRBD1 (6 bases). Trimming cost V 1 base and J 0 bases, with 7 bases left between them. The CDR3 length is 15 residues. The germline gives CDR1 SGHAT, CDR2 FQNNGV.

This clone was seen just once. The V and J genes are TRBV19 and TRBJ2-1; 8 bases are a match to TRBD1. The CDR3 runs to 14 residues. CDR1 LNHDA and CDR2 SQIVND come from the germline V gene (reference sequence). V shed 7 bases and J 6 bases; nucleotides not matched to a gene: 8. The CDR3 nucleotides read TGTGCCAGTATCGACAGGGGAAGGGGCAATGAGCAGTTCTTC. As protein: CASIDRGRGNEQFF.

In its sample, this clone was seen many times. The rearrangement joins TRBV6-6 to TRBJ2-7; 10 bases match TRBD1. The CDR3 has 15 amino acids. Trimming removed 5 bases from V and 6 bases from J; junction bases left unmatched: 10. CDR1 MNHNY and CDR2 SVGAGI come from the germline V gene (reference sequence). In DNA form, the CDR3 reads TGTGCCAGCAGTAGATCCCGGGACAGGGGATCCGAGCAGTACTTC. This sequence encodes CASSRSRDRGSEQYF.

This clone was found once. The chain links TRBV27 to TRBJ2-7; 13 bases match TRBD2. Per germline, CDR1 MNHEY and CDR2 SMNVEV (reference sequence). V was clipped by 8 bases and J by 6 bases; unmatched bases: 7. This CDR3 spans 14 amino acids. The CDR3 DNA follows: TGTGCCAGCTGGGGACTAGCGGGAATGGGCGAGCAGTACTTC. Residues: CASWGLAGMGEQYF.

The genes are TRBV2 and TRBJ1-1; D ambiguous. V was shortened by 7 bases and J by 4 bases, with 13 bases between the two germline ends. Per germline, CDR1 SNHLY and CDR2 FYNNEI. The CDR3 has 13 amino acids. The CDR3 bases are TGTGCCAGCACCTCCGGGGAAGGCACTGAAGCTTTCTTT. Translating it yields CASTSGEGTEAFF.

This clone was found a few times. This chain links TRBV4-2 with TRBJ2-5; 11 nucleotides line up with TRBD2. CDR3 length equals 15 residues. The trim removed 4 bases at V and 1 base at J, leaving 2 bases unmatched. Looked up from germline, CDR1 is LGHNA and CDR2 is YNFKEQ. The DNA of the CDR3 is TGTGCCAGCAGCCGGGGGACTAGCGGCCAAGAGACCCAGTACTTC. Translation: CASSRGTSGQETQYF.

The chain's CDR3 is CASSFSRDTRETQYF. The CDR3 bases are TGTGCCAGCAGCTTTAGTCGGGACACCAGAGAGACCCAGTACTTC. The rearrangement joins TRBV7-9 to TRBJ2-5; D is possibly TRBD1 (6 bases). Germline V gene sequence: CDR1 SEHNR, CDR2 FQNEAQ (reference sequence). The ends were cut back, 3 bases at V and 4 bases at J, with 15 bases in the middle. CDR3 size: 15 residues.

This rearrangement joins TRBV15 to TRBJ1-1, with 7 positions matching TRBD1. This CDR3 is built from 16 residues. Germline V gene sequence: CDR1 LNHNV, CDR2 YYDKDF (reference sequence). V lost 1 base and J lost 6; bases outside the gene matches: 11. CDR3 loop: CATSRVRAGGVAEAFF. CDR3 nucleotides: TGTGCCACCAGCAGAGTGAGGGCAGGGGGAGTTGCTGAAGCTTTCTTT.

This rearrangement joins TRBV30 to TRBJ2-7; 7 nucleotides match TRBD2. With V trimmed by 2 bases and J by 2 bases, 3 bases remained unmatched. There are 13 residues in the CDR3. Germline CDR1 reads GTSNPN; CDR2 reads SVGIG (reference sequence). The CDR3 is CAWSMGTTYEQYF. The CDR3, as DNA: TGTGCCTGGAGTATGGGGACTACCTACGAGCAGTACTTC.

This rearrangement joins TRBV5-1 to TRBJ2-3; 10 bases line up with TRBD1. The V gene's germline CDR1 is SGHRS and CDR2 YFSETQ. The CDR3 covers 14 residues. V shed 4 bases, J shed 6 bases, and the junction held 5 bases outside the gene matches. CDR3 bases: TGCGCCAGCAGCGTTCCGGGACAGGGGGATACGCAGTATTTT. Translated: CASSVPGQGDTQYF.

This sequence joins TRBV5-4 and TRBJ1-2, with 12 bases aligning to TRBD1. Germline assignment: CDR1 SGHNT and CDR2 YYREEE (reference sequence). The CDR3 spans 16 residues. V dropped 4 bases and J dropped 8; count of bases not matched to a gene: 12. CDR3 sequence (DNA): TGTGCCAGCAGCCGAGACCCGGGACAGGGGGCGAGGGGCTACACCTTC. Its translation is CASSRDPGQGARGYTF.

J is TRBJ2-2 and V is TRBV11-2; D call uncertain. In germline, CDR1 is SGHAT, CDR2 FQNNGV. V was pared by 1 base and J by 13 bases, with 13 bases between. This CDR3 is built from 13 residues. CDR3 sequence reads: CASSLVSGFRLFF. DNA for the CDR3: TGTGCCAGCAGCTTAGTATCCGGGTTTAGGCTGTTTTTT.

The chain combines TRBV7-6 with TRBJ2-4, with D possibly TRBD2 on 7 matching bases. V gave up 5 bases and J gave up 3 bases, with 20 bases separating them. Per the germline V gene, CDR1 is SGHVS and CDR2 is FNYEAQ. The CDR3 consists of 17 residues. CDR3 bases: TGTGCCAGCAGCCCATCTTCGGGGGGCAGAGGCAAAAACATTCAGTACTTC. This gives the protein CASSPSSGGRGKNIQYF.

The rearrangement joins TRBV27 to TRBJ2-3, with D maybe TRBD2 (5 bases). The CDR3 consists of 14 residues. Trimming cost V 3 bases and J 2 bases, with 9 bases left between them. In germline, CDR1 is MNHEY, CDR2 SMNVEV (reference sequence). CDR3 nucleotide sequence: TGTGCCAGCAGTTTTGAGGGTACCACAGATACGCAGTATTTT. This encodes CASSFEGTTDTQYF.

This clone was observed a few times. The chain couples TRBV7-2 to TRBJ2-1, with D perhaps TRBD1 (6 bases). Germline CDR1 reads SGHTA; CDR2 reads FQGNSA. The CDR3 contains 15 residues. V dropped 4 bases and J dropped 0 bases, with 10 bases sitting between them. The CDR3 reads CASSSGTLSYNEQFF. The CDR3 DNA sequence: TGTGCCAGCAGCTCCGGGACACTCTCCTACAATGAGCAGTTCTTC.

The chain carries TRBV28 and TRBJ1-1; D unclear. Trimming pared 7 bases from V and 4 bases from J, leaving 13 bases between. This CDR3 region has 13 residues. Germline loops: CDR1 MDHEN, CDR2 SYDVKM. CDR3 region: CASITSTGTEAFF. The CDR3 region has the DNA TGTGCCAGCATTACCTCGACGGGCACTGAAGCTTTCTTT.

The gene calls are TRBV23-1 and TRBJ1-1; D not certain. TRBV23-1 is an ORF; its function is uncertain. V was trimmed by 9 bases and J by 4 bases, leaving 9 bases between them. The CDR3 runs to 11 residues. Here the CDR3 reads CARSASTEAFF. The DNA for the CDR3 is TGCGCCAGGTCGGCTAGCACTGAAGCTTTCTTT.